The 7 T cell receptor beta chains listed next were all sequenced from one sample in a study of T cells in Graves' hyperthyroidism and ophthalmopathy. Regions amplified from RNA transcripts were the TCR beta CDR3 regions. The TCR CDR3 was amplified in a first-round RT-PCR using the HTBI primer set. In TCRdb, the multiplex PCR reads were re-called with MiXCR into one record per CDR3 protein. This table holds a few hundred thousand distinct CDR3 sequences, roughly 18% found once. Sequencing was done on a sample of blood. All receptors derive from a woman in her forties or fifties with Graves' hyperthyroidism.

The table lists this clonotype with many counts. This chain connects TRBV11-2 to TRBJ2-5; TRBD1 agrees at 10 bases. Germline V lookup: CDR1 SGHAT, CDR2 FQNNGV. This CDR3 region has 14 residues. V was clipped by 2 bases and J by 4 bases; unmatched bases: 1. The CDR3 region has the DNA TGTGCCAGCAGCTTACGGACAGGGGGAGAGACCCAGTACTTC. Encoded protein: CASSLRTGGETQYF.

This clonotype appeared a few times. The chain links TRBV5-1 to TRBJ1-4; 9 bases map to TRBD1. With 4 bases clipped from V and 7 bases from J, the junction kept 11 bases outside the gene matches. Germline loops: CDR1 SGHRS, CDR2 YFSETQ. The CDR3 is made up of 16 amino acids. The CDR3 bases are TGCGCCAGCAGCCCTACCCCGACAGGGGGGAGTGAAAAACTGTTTTTT. Translation: CASSPTPTGGSEKLFF.

Many counts were recorded for this clonotype. The chain combines TRBV19 with TRBJ2-1; D remains ambiguous. The germline V gene encodes CDR1 LNHDA and CDR2 SQIVND (reference sequence). Trimming stripped 1 base from V and 7 bases from J, with 8 bases between. The CDR3 extends over 13 amino acids. The CDR3 DNA sequence: TGTGCCAGTAGTATAGGTGCAGAGAATGAGCAGTTCTTC. This sequence encodes CASSIGAENEQFF.

This clonotype has a handful of counts. This could be a read error, since a much larger clone is one nucleotide away. V and J are TRBV27 and TRBJ2-6; a possible D gene is TRBD1 (6 bases). Trimming left V 5 bases short and J 2 bases short, with 10 bases between. CDR1 is MNHEY, CDR2 SMNVEV, per germline (reference sequence). CDR3 length equals 15 residues. The CDR3 DNA follows: TGTGCCAGCAGTCCTGAGGGGGCTGGGGCCAACGTCCTGACTTTC. It is translated as CASSPEGAGANVLTF.

This clonotype was recorded many times. J is TRBJ2-5 and V is TRBV11-2; D call uncertain. Germline V gene sequence: CDR1 SGHAT, CDR2 FQNNGV. V lost 0 bases and J 7 bases, leaving 12 bases between the germline ends. The CDR3 sequence is 14 residues long. The CDR3 here is CASSLDSSVGTQYF. The DNA of the CDR3 is TGTGCCAGCAGCTTAGATTCCTCAGTGGGGACCCAGTACTTC.

At least ten counts were recorded for this clonotype. This chain links TRBV28 with TRBJ1-6; no definite D call. Trimming removed 5 bases at V and 14 bases at J, with 19 bases between. Germline values: CDR1 MDHEN, CDR2 SYDVKM. This CDR3 spans 14 amino acids. In DNA, the CDR3 is TGTGCCAGCAGTCCGGGCCTCCAAAAGCGGTCCCTCCACTTT. It is translated as CASSPGLQKRSLHF. The whole variable domain, remainder taken from reference TRBV28 and TRBJ1-6, is DVKVTQSSRYLVKRTGEKVFLECVQDMDHENMFWYRQDPGLGLRLIYFSYDVKMKEKGDIPEGYSVSREKKERFSLILESASTNQTSMYLCASSPGLQKRSLHFGNGTRLTVT.

About this clonotype: This sequence may be a read error, since a much larger clone differs from it by one base. This chain links TRBV6-1 with TRBJ1-5; D gene unclear. From germline, CDR1 is MNHNS and CDR2 SASEGT. The CDR3 contains 15 residues. The CDR3 DNA is TGTGCCAGCAGTGAAAGCAGGTTGTGGACTCAGTCCCAGCATTTT. This encodes CASSESRLWTQSQHF.